A selection of T cell receptor beta chains follows, all from one sample in a study of cytomegalovirus exposure and HLA in healthy donors. Sequenced by immunoSEQ multiplex PCR; TCRdb stores in-frame clones only, minus some. The data hold about 190,000 clones, with approximately 84% observed a single time. The sequencing input was PBMCs. Receptors originate from a woman aged 18-35 years in good health and CMV-seropositive. Each CDR3 is given with its conserved first and last residue. D genes are given only for firm matches. Size values are once, few and many counts, or a class for expanded clones, and some rows have none.

V gene	clone size	J gene	D gene	CDR3 protein	CDR3 DNA
TRBV7-6	-	TRBJ2-3	-	CASSPGLTDTQYF	TGTGCCAGCAGCCCGGGACTCACAGATACGCAGTATTTT
TRBV19	-	TRBJ2-2	TRBD2	CASSLWGRETGELFF	TGTGCCAGTAGTTTGTGGGGGAGGGAGACCGGGGAGCTGTTTTTT
TRBV6-1	-	TRBJ2-1	TRBD2	CASKRSGGQDEQFF	TGTGCCAGCAAGCGGAGCGGGGGGCAGGATGAGCAGTTCTTC
TRBV9	-	TRBJ1-1	-	CASSVVPETEAFF	TGTGCCAGCAGCGTAGTCCCCGAGACTGAAGCTTTCTTT
TRBV29-1	-	TRBJ2-1	-	CSVGPGEYNEQFF	TGCAGCGTTGGCCCGGGGGAGTATAATGAGCAGTTCTTC
TRBV4-3	-	TRBJ2-5	-	CASSQGEGLETQYF	TGCGCCAGCAGCCAAGGAGAGGGACTAGAGACCCAGTACTTC
TRBV7-9	-	TRBJ2-4	-	CASSPRTENIQYF	TGTGCCAGCAGCCCGCGGACAGAAAACATTCAGTACTTC
TRBV2	few	TRBJ2-2	TRBD2	CASSLAGAGELFF	TGTGCCAGCAGCCTAGCGGGGGCCGGGGAGCTGTTTTTT
TRBV6-4	-	TRBJ2-7	-	CASSTPSYEQYF	TGTGCCAGCAGTACACCTAGCTACGAGCAGTACTTC
TRBV10-3	-	TRBJ2-7	TRBD2	CAIRQNPTSSAEQYF	TGTGCCATCAGGCAGAATCCGACTAGCAGCGCCGAGCAGTACTTC
TRBV18	-	TRBJ1-4	TRBD1	CASSPGTGRKKLFF	TGTGCCAGCTCACCAGGGACAGGGAGGAAAAAACTGTTTTTT
TRBV10-3	-	TRBJ1-4	-	CAISDGQGGEKLFF	TGTGCCATCAGTGATGGGCAGGGTGGTGAAAAACTGTTTTTT
TRBV18	-	TRBJ1-6	-	CASSHDGNRNSPLHF	TGTGCCAGCTCCCACGACGGCAACAGGAATTCACCCCTCCACTTT
TRBV13	-	TRBJ2-1	-	CASSLLRYEQFF	TGTGCCAGCAGCTTACTACGCTATGAGCAGTTCTTC
TRBV6-6	-	TRBJ1-1	-	CASTPGGENTEAFF	TGTGCCAGCACCCCGGGGGGGGAAAACACTGAAGCTTTCTTT
TRBV2	once	TRBJ2-2	TRBD1	CASSRDRGNTGELFF	TGTGCCAGCAGCCGGGACAGGGGGAACACCGGGGAGCTGTTTTTT
TRBV6-1	-	TRBJ2-1	-	CASSDGLRYNEQFF	TGTGCCAGCAGTGATGGACTTCGGTACAATGAGCAGTTCTTC
TRBV5-1	-	TRBJ1-1	TRBD1	CASRKTGDGTEAFF	TGCGCCAGCAGGAAGACAGGGGACGGCACTGAAGCTTTCTTT
TRBV11-1	-	TRBJ2-3	TRBD2	CASSLAQSGGASTQYF	TGTGCCAGCAGCTTAGCGCAAAGCGGGGGGGCCTCTACGCAGTATTTT
TRBV5-1	-	TRBJ1-2	-	CASSLAPGAEGYTF	TGCGCCAGCAGCTTGGCCCCAGGGGCGGAAGGCTACACCTTC
TRBV5-4	-	TRBJ1-1	-	CASSLDRNTEAFF	TGTGCCAGCAGCTTGGACAGGAACACTGAAGCTTTCTTT
TRBV7-8	-	TRBJ2-3	-	CASMPERLSTDTQYF	TGTGCCAGCATGCCAGAGCGGCTTAGCACAGATACGCAGTATTTT
TRBV29-1	-	TRBJ1-1	TRBD1	CSVTPGQWTEAFF	TGCAGCGTAACTCCGGGACAGTGGACTGAAGCTTTCTTT
TRBV7-2	-	TRBJ2-3	-	CASSPFRGATDTQYF	TGTGCCAGCAGCCCGTTCCGGGGGGCCACAGATACGCAGTATTTT
TRBV29-1	-	TRBJ1-2	-	CSVDVGGSYGYTF	TGCAGCGTTGACGTGGGGGGGAGCTATGGCTACACCTTC
TRBV5-1	-	TRBJ2-1	TRBD2	CASSLGTSGGYNEQFF	TGCGCCAGCAGCTTGGGGACTAGCGGGGGCTACAATGAGCAGTTCTTC
TRBV4-1	-	TRBJ1-5	-	CASSQVIAVSQNQPQHF	TGCGCCAGCAGCCAAGTGATCGCAGTATCCCAAAATCAGCCCCAGCATTTT
TRBV11-2	-	TRBJ2-7	-	CASSSPGGSYEQYF	TGTGCCAGCAGCTCCCCAGGGGGGTCCTACGAGCAGTACTTC
TRBV18	-	TRBJ2-1	TRBD2	CASSPINGLAGGLGEQFF	TGTGCCAGCTCACCGATAAACGGACTAGCGGGGGGGCTAGGTGAGCAGTTCTTC
TRBV5-1	-	TRBJ2-1	-	CASRGAILKGEQFF	TGCGCCAGCAGGGGGGCCATATTAAAGGGTGAGCAGTTCTTC
TRBV7-8	-	TRBJ2-5	-	CASSPYQETQYF	TGTGCCAGCAGCCCGTACCAAGAGACCCAGTACTTC
TRBV7-9	-	TRBJ2-7	-	CASSPQPTATYEQYF	TGTGCCAGCAGCCCCCAGCCGACAGCCACCTACGAGCAGTACTTC
TRBV19	-	TRBJ1-2	-	CASTDVQGRGYGYTF	TGTGCCAGCACTGACGTACAGGGAAGGGGCTATGGCTACACCTTC
TRBV4-1	-	TRBJ2-5	-	CASSQGELETQYF	TGCGCCAGCAGCCAAGGCGAATTAGAGACCCAGTACTTC
TRBV4-3	-	TRBJ2-1	TRBD1	CASSQDRGTGGNEQFF	TGCGCCAGCAGCCAAGATCGGGGGACAGGGGGGAATGAGCAGTTCTTC
TRBV2	-	TRBJ1-5	-	CAIIPRGNNQPQHF	TGTGCCATCATCCCTCGGGGAAACAATCAGCCCCAGCATTTT
TRBV9	-	TRBJ2-3	TRBD1	CASSGETGTADTQYF	TGTGCCAGCAGCGGGGAGACAGGGACCGCAGATACGCAGTATTTT
TRBV5-6	-	TRBJ1-1	-	CASSLRDVREGAFF	TGTGCCAGCAGCTTGAGGGACGTCCGGGAGGGAGCTTTCTTT
TRBV7-6	-	TRBJ2-7	TRBD2	CASSLAPVSGASIYEQYF	TGTGCCAGCAGCTTAGCTCCCGTAAGCGGGGCAAGTATCTACGAGCAGTACTTC
TRBV7-9	-	TRBJ2-3	TRBD2	CASSPSGGASDTQYF	TGTGCCAGCAGCCCCAGCGGGGGGGCTTCAGATACGCAGTATTTT